This T cell receptor beta chain was recorded in a study of OX40 agonist ivuxolimab in advanced cancers. Study as a whole: Patients assigned to dose escalation were diagnosed with hepatocellular carcinoma, melanoma, renal cell or head and neck cancer. Under the entry rules, prior anti-PD-1, anti-PD-L1 or anti-CTLA-4 therapy was allowed, and about 40% had some. Study-wide findings and caveats: In CD8+ T cells, expanded clones were on average more numerous than in CD4+.

People who had autoimmune disease history or systemic immunosuppression were excluded. To note about this clone: Antigen specificity is unknown.

TCRdb's copy holds only in-frame clones and misses some; the assay was immunoSEQ multiplex PCR. The table includes 55,000 to 85,000 clones, roughly 85% detected once. With 4 bases removed from V and 7 bases from J, the gap between germline ends came to 18 bases. The CDR3 totals 16 residues. Germline lookup yields CDR1 SGHRS and CDR2 YFSETQ. The sequence was obtained from an adult with an advanced solid tumor such as melanoma, head and neck, liver or kidney cancer. This chain uses TRBV5-1 with TRBJ1-6; a possible D gene is TRBD1 (5 bases). Sequenced here: CD4+ or CD8+ T cells sorted from blood, sampled in a trial of the OX40 agonist ivuxolimab. Here the CDR3 DNA reads TGCGCCAGCAGCATCCAGGGCTGGGCGTCGAATTCACCCCTCCACTTT. It translates to CASSIQGWASNSPLHF. The full variable domain, with the rest looked up from reference TRBV5-1 and TRBJ1-6, is KAGVTQTPRYLIKTRGQQVTLSCSPISGHRSVSWYQQTPGQGLQFLFEYFSETQRNKGNFPGRFSGRQFSNSRSEMNVSTLELGDSALYLCASSIQGWASNSPLHFGNGTRLTVT.